These 13 T cell receptor beta chains were all obtained from the same sample, sequenced in a study of long-term antiretroviral therapy in people with HIV. Sequencing relied on immunoSEQ assay v3.0, run at survey level. Sequenced by immunoSEQ multiplex PCR; TCRdb stores in-frame clones only, minus some. The sample contains about 12,000 clones, about 77% of which appear only once. The sequences come from unsorted PBMCs, collected 1.3 years after starting antiretroviral therapy. Every receptor here comes from a young woman with HIV.

The chain is built from TRBV7-9 and TRBJ1-2; D is uncertain. V was pared by 1 base and J by 2 bases, with 17 bases between. This CDR3 contains 17 residues. Germline V gene sequence: CDR1 SEHNR, CDR2 FQNEAQ (reference sequence). In DNA, the CDR3 is TGTGCCAGCAGCTTAGTAGGGAGCGCTTTACTGAACTATGGCTACACCTTC. This codes for CASSLVGSALLNYGYTF.

This rearrangement joins TRBV29-1 to TRBJ1-1; D might be TRBD1 (5 bases). Germline values: CDR1 SQVTM, CDR2 ANQGSEA. The germline V and J ends were trimmed by 6 bases and 11 bases, with 19 bases remaining between them. This CDR3 has 12 residues. In DNA, the CDR3 is TGCAGCGTCCGAGACGTCGGGGGATCGGCTTTCTTT. This sequence encodes CSVRDVGGSAFF.

The V and J genes are TRBV14 and TRBJ1-2; D is unresolved. CDR1 is SGHDN, CDR2 FVKESK, per germline. Trimming took off 4 bases at V and 5 bases at J, with 11 bases between the two ends. The CDR3 length is 13 residues. CDR3 sequence: CASSRRTFYGYTF. The CDR3 DNA follows: TGTGCCAGCAGCCGAAGAACATTTTATGGCTACACCTTC.

CDR3: CASSPGGAGGPGELFF. The CDR3 region has the DNA TGTGCCAGCAGCCCCGGTGGAGCGGGGGGGCCCGGGGAGCTGTTTTTT. The gene calls are TRBV4-2 and TRBJ2-2, with 10 bases identical to TRBD2. There are 16 residues in the CDR3. Trimming removed 4 bases from V and 6 bases from J; junction bases left unmatched: 8. Germline V gene sequence: CDR1 LGHNA, CDR2 YNFKEQ.

The V gene is TRBV2, the J gene TRBJ2-2; TRBD2 agrees at 12 bases. Germline CDR1 SNHLY, CDR2 FYNNEI. V shed 2 bases, J shed 0 bases, and the junction held 4 bases outside the gene matches. This CDR3 contains 18 residues. CDR3 region: CASSERLAGATNTGELFF. DNA for the CDR3: TGTGCCAGCAGTGAAAGACTAGCGGGGGCGACGAACACCGGGGAGCTGTTTTTT.

The chain links TRBV5-1 to TRBJ1-3; D call uncertain. V lost 4 bases to trimming and J lost 4 bases, with 12 bases between them. CDR3 size: 14 residues. Germline CDR1 is SGHRS and CDR2 is YFSETQ. CDR3 region: CASSPDWAGNTIYF. The CDR3 region has the DNA TGCGCCAGCAGCCCTGACTGGGCAGGAAACACCATATATTTT.

The chain carries TRBV5-1 and TRBJ1-2; D may be TRBD1 (6 bases). Trimming removed 5 bases at V and 3 bases at J, with 14 bases between. CDR3 length: 14 amino acids. Germline V lookup: CDR1 SGHRS, CDR2 YFSETQ. CDR3 in DNA: TGCGCCAGCAGTTACTCCGGGGGCCACTATGGCTACACCTTC. This encodes CASSYSGGHYGYTF.

The rearrangement joins TRBV5-8 to TRBJ1-6; D is undetermined. The length of the CDR3 is 19 residues. Germline CDR1 and CDR2: SGHTS and YDEGEE. V was trimmed by 4 bases and J by 0 bases, leaving 20 bases between them. The CDR3 is CASSPEPTREVSYNSPLHF. DNA of the CDR3: TGTGCCAGCAGCCCGGAACCTACCCGGGAGGTCTCCTATAATTCACCCCTCCACTTT.

This clone was seen a handful of times. The V call is TRBV21-1, the J call TRBJ2-7. TRBV21-1 is annotated as a pseudogene. The CDR3 has 13 amino acids. The CDR3 is CASSTGPTYEQYF. The CDR3 DNA sequence: TGTGCCAGCTCAACTGGACCGACCTACGAGCAGTACTTC.

This clone appeared a few times. This chain uses TRBV5-8 with TRBJ2-2; no clear D. The CDR3 loop spans 14 amino acids. Trimming cost V 3 bases and J 4 bases, with 10 bases left between them. Looked up from germline, CDR1 is SGHTS and CDR2 is YDEGEE. In DNA, the CDR3 is TGTGCCAGCAGCTATTACGGGCTCACCGGGGAGCTGTTTTTT. This codes for CASSYYGLTGELFF.

This chain joins TRBV11-2 and TRBJ1-3; D gene unclear. The CDR3 totals 11 residues. V was shortened by 1 base and J by 9 bases, with 4 bases between the two germline ends. Germline values: CDR1 SGHAT, CDR2 FQNNGV. In DNA, the CDR3 is TGTGCCAGCAGCTTAGTGGCCACCATATATTTT. Translation gives CASSLVATIYF.

This chain uses TRBV6-6 with TRBJ1-2; tentatively, D is TRBD1 (5 bases). The V end lost 2 bases, the J end lost 0 bases, and 13 bases lay between the germline ends. The CDR3 covers 16 residues. Germline V gene sequence: CDR1 MNHNY, CDR2 SVGAGI (reference sequence). The CDR3 DNA follows: TGTGCCAGCAGTTACCCCCTCGGGGGAGCTAACTATGGCTACACCTTC. It codes for CASSYPLGGANYGYTF.

Only a few counts were recorded for this clone. This chain connects TRBV2 to TRBJ1-4; D unresolved. The CDR3 spans 10 residues. Trimming took 3 bases from V and 8 from J, leaving 1 base between them. Looked up from germline, CDR1 is SNHLY and CDR2 is FYNNEI. This CDR3 reads CASSEEKLFF. CDR3 DNA: TGTGCCAGCAGTGAGGAAAAACTGTTTTTT.